This TCR beta chain was identified during a study of shared clonotypes between healthy human individuals. Background on the study: Used for every donor were three CD4 naive, three CD4 memory, two CD8 naive and one CD8 memory plate.

For sorted subsets, approximately 180 ng DNA per replicate equaled 33,000 or so T cell genomes. Data came from immunoSEQ multiplex PCR; TCRdb stores just in-frame clones and leaves some out. Altogether about 990,000 clones are present, around three quarters being singletons, with the ten largest covering around 0.61%. Germline V gene lookup returns CDR1 SEHNR and CDR2 FQNEAQ (reference sequence). This CDR3 region has 16 residues. The trim removed 0 bases at V and 5 bases at J, leaving 8 bases unmatched. This TCR came from a man aged 18 to 30 in good health. Some clones in this sample may be carry-over from other donors' samples. The sample comprised memory CD4+ T cells from PBMCs. Stated subset: CD45RA-negative fraction. The V and J genes are TRBV7-9 and TRBJ2-5; TRBD1 matches 8 bases. In DNA form, the CDR3 reads TGTGCCAGCAGCTTAGCAGGGGCAGGGGGCAGGGAGACCCAGTACTTC. It codes for CASSLAGAGGRETQYF.